This TCR beta chain was sequenced during a study of a mutant IDH1 vaccine in newly diagnosed glioma. Documented time point: week 47, end of study. Mutant IDH1 20-mer peptide, at 300 ug, made up each vaccine dose, with topical imiquimod. Using immunoSEQ multiplex PCR, the repertoire was profiled, and TCRdb retains in-frame clones only, with some absent. The table shows some 20,000 clones, with roughly 84% occurring only once. The CDR3 has 14 residues. Germline values: CDR1 SEHNR, CDR2 FQNEAQ (reference sequence). Trimming left V 4 bases short and J 0 bases short, with 10 bases between. Details on this clone: What it binds is not known.

The receptor was derived from a middle-aged man with glioma. The specimen was PBMCs, collected from a glioma patient whose treatment included an IDH1 peptide vaccine. The chain uses TRBV7-9 and TRBJ2-7, with D possibly being TRBD2 (5 bases). The CDR3, as DNA: TGTGCCAGCAGCTCAGCGGTAAGCTCCTACGAGCAGTACTTC. It codes for CASSSAVSSYEQYF.